This T cell receptor beta chain appears in the sequencing data of a study of blood T cell repertoires in COVID-19 (dated by TCRdb to 2018 to 2021). At the level of the whole study: Samples covering the acute and convalescent phases of COVID-19 were provided by collaborators in the United States, Italy and Spain. Samples were obtained from the ongoing ImmuneRACE study (first 160 participants) and from some 1,200 subjects provided by 6 global collaborators. A freely available public database, intended as a resource for researchers studying the immune response to SARS-CoV-2, is where the repertoires were released. The prospective study material was composed of cDNA or gDNA derived from T cells, B-cell-depleted T cells, or PBMCs. Where available, HLA class I and class II types were taken from metadata supplied by the sample provider and were not determined by assay-based typing. Sample metadata almost always included a de-identified subject ID, COVID-19 status, age in years and sex. Deeply sampled blood TCRbeta repertoires from subjects exposed to, actively infected with, or recovered from COVID-19 were included in the dataset. Broad study findings and their caveats: The quantity of clinical and demographic metadata differed by source and by participant and was supplied without curation.

This clone was recorded only once. The antigen it binds to is not known. Per-base qualities were not stored, and no clone one base away is much larger. Per the germline V gene, SQVTM is the CDR1 and ANQGSEA is the CDR2. From cysteine to phenylalanine, the CDR3 is 10 amino acids long. CDR3 DNA is the only sequence kept; it has 30 bases, read in frame from the first base. V drops 4 bases and J drops 2 bases, leaving 2 bases in between. The immunoSEQ Assay, a bias-controlled multiplex PCR, was used to amplify TCRbeta CDR3 regions from genomic DNA. In the paper's pipeline: The number of nucleated cells in each sample was estimated from the amplification of reference gene primers within the assay. To quantify the absolute abundance of each unique TCRbeta CDR3 rearrangement, sequence reads were collapsed and filtered. For each sample, productive Simpson clonality was calculated as the square root of Simpson's diversity index over productive rearrangements. TCRdb holds this immuneACCESS table with in-frame rearrangements only. Some clones are missing; in checked studies, unresolved V genes explain under half, and the rest has no known cause. That table supplies the V and J calls and clone size; D and trimming were determined from the DNA. This sample is represented by about 200,000 clones; 86% of them were singletons. Together, the top ten hold 4.5% to 7% of the sample.

Participants in the prospective study were enrolled through a virtual design, were aged roughly 18 to 100 years, and lived in 24 United States geographic areas. To assign participants to cohorts, the prospective study relied on clinical history that participants themselves reported in a screening survey and a study questionnaire. Each participant in the prospective study had whole blood, serum and a nasopharyngeal or oropharyngeal swab collected by mobile phlebotomists. Over a roughly 2-month period, participants in the prospective study had the option of providing additional blood draws and questionnaires. Before DNA extraction, blood samples from the prospective study were shipped at room temperature or frozen.

Material for sequencing was PBMCs or T cells enriched from blood (not recorded which). The sequence joins TRBV29-1 to TRBJ1-1, with the D gene too uncertain to name. This receptor was obtained from a man aged 40-49 years with acute COVID-19. The CDR3 reads as follows: CSVVNTEAFF. The bases are TGCAGCGTTGTAAACACTGAAGCTTTCTTT.